Each of the 26 T cell receptor beta chains below was sequenced from the same sample in a study of blood T cells in healthy people across ages. With a J-beta primer mix and a sample-barcoded 5' primer, a second PCR ran about 7 to 12 cycles. A single record per CDR3 protein comes from TCRdb applying MiXCR to the 5' RACE reads. The table shows hundreds of thousands of distinct CDR3 sequences, with around 48% occurring only once. Sequences were obtained from blood. The receptors here all came from a woman aged 60-75 years in good health.

J is TRBJ2-7 and V is TRBV18, with 7 bases aligning to TRBD2. CDR1 is KGHSH, CDR2 LQKENI, per germline. Trimming removed 4 bases from V and 2 bases from J; junction bases left unmatched: 5. CDR3 length: 14 residues. CDR3 protein: CASSHRDYTYEQYF. DNA for the CDR3: TGTGCCAGCTCACACCGGGACTACACCTACGAGCAGTACTTC.

The V gene is TRBV10-3, the J gene TRBJ1-6; no reliable D call. V gave up 8 bases and J gave up 5 bases, with 10 bases separating them. This CDR3 is 13 amino acids long. Germline V gives CDR1 ENHRY, CDR2 SYGVKD. The CDR3 region is CAISADDNSPLHF. CDR3 DNA sequence: TGTGCCATCTCGGCGGATGATAATTCACCCCTCCACTTT.

The CDR3 region is CASTIFGDRWSLEQYF. Here the CDR3 DNA reads TGTGCCAGCACTATTTTTGGGGACAGGTGGTCTCTCGAGCAGTACTTC. The V gene is TRBV6-2 or TRBV6-3, the J gene TRBJ2-5; 8 bases map to TRBD1. The DNA end is a closer match to TRBJ2-7, so the J assignment may be wrong. The V gene's germline CDR1 is MNHEY and CDR2 SVGEGT. The CDR3 contains 16 residues.

This clonotype occurred a few times. The V gene is TRBV29-1, the J gene TRBJ1-1; a weak D match, TRBD1 (6 bases). V lost 4 bases and J 4 bases, leaving 10 bases between the germline ends. CDR1 and CDR2 (germline): SQVTM, ANQGSEA. The CDR3 loop spans 12 amino acids. CDR3 nucleotides: TGCAGCGTTGCCGGACAGTTCACTGAAGCTTTCTTT. Translating gives CSVAGQFTEAFF.

V usage is TRBV2 and J usage is TRBJ2-5, with 8 bases fitting TRBD2. Germline lookup yields CDR1 SNHLY and CDR2 FYNNEI. The V and J ends lost 3 bases and 5 bases, in that order; junction bases with no gene match: 5. This CDR3 spans 14 amino acids. The CDR3 loop reads CASSDGLAGETQYF. Here the CDR3 DNA reads TGTGCCAGCAGTGACGGACTAGCTGGTGAGACCCAGTACTTC. The variable domain in full, completed from reference TRBV2 and TRBJ2-5, reads EPEVTQTPSHQVTQMGQEVILRCVPISNHLYFYWYRQILGQKVEFLVSFYNNEISEKSEIFDDQFSVERPDGSNFTLKIRSTKLEDSAMYFCASSDGLAGETQYFGPGTRLLVL.

This chain connects TRBV7-2 to TRBJ2-5, with D perhaps assigned TRBD1 or TRBD2 (6 bases each). The J call may be incorrect, as the DNA end agrees better with TRBJ2-1. The length of the CDR3 is 17 residues. CDR1 and CDR2 from the germline V gene are SGHTA and FQGNSA. CDR3 region: CASLEGGRVASKETQFF. In DNA form, the CDR3 reads TGTGCCAGCCTTGAGGGGGGTAGGGTAGCCTCAAAAGAGACCCAGTTCTTC.

The CDR3: CASSEEQTGIKNIQYF. Here the CDR3 DNA reads TGTGCCAGCAGTGAAGAGCAGACAGGGATCAAAAACATTCAGTACTTC. This sequence joins TRBV2 and TRBJ2-4, with 7 bases matching TRBD1. J was trimmed by 3 bases and V by 1 base; bases with no gene match: 6. This CDR3 is built from 16 residues. Germline assignment: CDR1 SNHLY and CDR2 FYNNEI.

The chain joins TRBV5-1 to TRBJ2-1; the match to TRBD2 covers 10 bases. Germline V lookup: CDR1 SGHRS, CDR2 YFSETQ. CDR3 length: 18 amino acids. The ends lost 0 bases at V and 4 bases at J; junction bases unmatched: 10. The CDR3: CASSLAGGVSGRYNEQFF. The DNA of the CDR3 is TGCGCCAGCAGCTTGGCCGGAGGGGTTAGCGGGAGGTACAATGAGCAGTTCTTC.

There are a few counts of this clonotype. The V and J genes are TRBV7-9 and TRBJ2-7, with 8 nucleotides matching TRBD2. The germline CDR1 and CDR2 sequences are SEHNR and FQNEAQ (reference sequence). CDR3 length: 13 amino acids. J gave up 1 base and V 8 bases, and 4 bases lay outside the gene matches. The CDR3 reads CASSGGWSYEQYF. The DNA of the CDR3 is TGTGCCAGCTCGGGGGGGTGGTCCTACGAGCAGTACTTC. Based on the CDR3 plus reference TRBV7-9 and TRBJ2-7, the full variable domain is DTGVSQNPRHKITKRGQNVTFRCDPISEHNRLYWYRQTLGQGPEFLTYFQNEAQLEKSRLLSDRFSAERPKGSFSTLEIQRTEQGDSAMYLCASSGGWSYEQYFGPGTRLTVT.

The sample holds one count of this clonotype. The chain uses TRBV28 and TRBJ2-6; D is undetermined. Germline-derived CDR1 and CDR2 are MDHEN and SYDVKM. This CDR3 is 16 amino acids long. The V end was cut by 4 bases, the J end by 1 base, with 11 bases between. In DNA, the CDR3 is TGTGCCAGCAGTTCAGGACGGCCTTCTGGGGCCAACGTCCTGACTTTC. Protein product: CASSSGRPSGANVLTF.

As concerns this clonotype: The CDR3 ends on some other residue instead of the conserved phenylalanine or tryptophan, so this is likely a read error. V gene TRBV7-8 combines with J gene TRBJ2-7; 10 positions match TRBD2. Germline V gene data show CDR1 as SGHVS and CDR2 as FQNEAQ. The CDR3 has 17 amino acids. J lost 7 bases, V lost 1 base, and 13 bases had no gene match. This CDR3 reads CASSLEGAGTSVFEQYY. The CDR3 DNA follows: TGTGCCAGCAGCTTAGAGGGGGCCGGGACTAGCGTCTTTGAGCAGTACTAC.

The rearrangement joins TRBV9 to TRBJ1-2; 9 positions match TRBD1. Germline CDR1 reads SGDLS; CDR2 reads YYNGEE. V dropped 4 bases and J dropped 7; count of bases not matched to a gene: 17. The CDR3 covers 17 residues. CDR3 in amino acids: CASSPQGQGPFLSGYTF. The DNA of the CDR3 is TGTGCCAGCAGCCCTCAGGGACAGGGTCCGTTTCTTTCTGGCTACACCTTC.

The CDR3 DNA is TGTGCCATCAAGGGACTAGCGGGAGCTGGATCCTACAATGAGCAGTACTTC. Its translation is CAIKGLAGAGSYNEQYF. The J gene is TRBJ2-1, the V gene TRBV10-3; 14 bases fit TRBD2. The J call may not be correct, given that the DNA end is closer to TRBJ2-7. CDR3 size: 17 residues. Germline CDR1 ENHRY, CDR2 SYGVKD.

The CDR3 here is CASSLGGSGNEQYF. CDR3 bases: TGTGCCAGCAGTTTGGGTGGGAGCGGAAACGAGCAGTACTTC. The rearrangement links TRBV27 to TRBJ2-7, with a weak D call TRBD2 (5 bases). CDR1 and CDR2 (germline): MNHEY, SMNVEV (reference sequence). The CDR3 length is 14 residues. The germline V and J ends were trimmed by 3 bases and 5 bases, with 14 bases remaining between them.

Details on this clonotype: The junction does not match germline at one end; this may be a read error. The chain carries TRBV15 and TRBJ2-3; a weak D match, TRBD2 (6 bases). Germline CDR1 is LNHNV and CDR2 is YYDKDF (reference sequence). CDR3 length: 15 residues. CDR3 sequence (DNA): TGTGCCACCAACAGAGGAGGAGGGGATACTGATACGCAGTATTTT. It codes for CATNRGGGDTDTQYF.

The chain recombines TRBV7-6 with TRBJ2-1; D gene uncertain. The CDR3 has 15 amino acids. Germline loops: CDR1 SGHVS, CDR2 FNYEAQ. The V gene lost 2 bases and the J gene lost 1 base, with 9 bases spanning the gap. The CDR3 reads CASSLFAQSYNEQFF. The CDR3 DNA follows: TGTGCCAGCAGCTTATTCGCCCAGTCCTACAATGAGCAGTTCTTC.

This clonotype turned up a few times. The chain is built from TRBV7-2 and TRBJ1-1, with 7 bases lining up with TRBD1. V lost 1 base, J lost 4 bases, and 6 bases stayed unmatched. CDR3 length equals 15 residues. Germline CDR1 SGHTA, CDR2 FQGNSA. CDR3 in DNA: TGTGCCAGCAGCTTAGGTCCAGGGGGGAGCACTGAAGCTTTCTTT. Residues: CASSLGPGGSTEAFF.

This rearrangement joins TRBV20-1 to TRBJ2-7, with TRBD1 matching 10 bases. The CDR3 length is 14 residues. Germline CDR1 reads DFQATT; CDR2 reads SNEGSKA (reference sequence). V was pared by 0 bases and J by 2 bases, with 1 base of the junction left unmatched. CDR3 sequence reads: CSAREGQGAYEQYF. Written as DNA, the CDR3 is TGCAGTGCTAGAGAAGGACAGGGGGCCTACGAGCAGTACTTC.

The chain carries TRBV2 and TRBJ2-1, with 10 bases aligning to TRBD2. The CDR3 runs to 16 residues. Germline V lookup: CDR1 SNHLY, CDR2 FYNNEI. The junction had 14 bases not matched to a gene; V was cut back by 5 bases and J by 10 bases. Written as DNA, the CDR3 is TGTGCCAGCAGTCGACGGACTAGCGGAACCACGGGGGAGCAGTTCTTC. Its protein is CASSRRTSGTTGEQFF.

The chain joins TRBV11-2 to TRBJ1-4; D unclear. Germline V gene lookup returns CDR1 SGHAT and CDR2 FQNNGV. Trimming shortened V by 5 bases and J by 0 bases, and 13 bases separated the two germline ends. CDR3 length: 16 amino acids. CDR3 region: CASSPLDGATNEKLFF. CDR3 in DNA: TGTGCCAGCAGCCCCCTGGACGGTGCAACTAATGAAAAACTGTTTTTT.

The chain recombines TRBV7-2 with TRBJ2-7, with D perhaps TRBD1 (5 bases). The V end was cut by 3 bases, the J end by 0 bases, with 9 bases between. The CDR3 consists of 14 residues. Germline V gives CDR1 SGHTA, CDR2 FQGNSA. For the CDR3, the DNA is TGTGCCAGCAGCTTTGGACACCGCTCCTACGAGCAGTACTTC. It codes for CASSFGHRSYEQYF.

As DNA, the CDR3 is TGTGCCAGCAAGACCTCGACGGCCATGAACACTGAAGCTTTCTTT. Encoded protein: CASKTSTAMNTEAFF. J is TRBJ1-1 and V is TRBV27; D is unclear. V gave up 7 bases and J gave up 0 bases, with 15 bases separating them. This CDR3 contains 15 residues. Germline V gene sequence: CDR1 MNHEY, CDR2 SMNVEV (reference sequence).

This clonotype was observed a few times. The rearrangement links TRBV4-1 to TRBJ2-5, with TRBD1 matching 10 bases. V shed 4 bases and J 11 bases; nucleotides not matched to a gene: 13. This CDR3 contains 15 residues. CDR1 MGHRA and CDR2 YSYEKL come from the germline V gene. The DNA for the CDR3 is TGCGCCAGCAGCCGAAGGACAGGGGGGCCGTATGAGCAGTACTTC. It yields the protein CASSRRTGGPYEQYF.

This clonotype was counted between two and nine times. The chain links TRBV6-6 to TRBJ2-3; D may be TRBD2 (7 bases). CDR1 is MNHNY and CDR2 is SVGAGI in the germline V gene (reference sequence). The CDR3 extends over 14 amino acids. V was cut by 2 bases and J by 8 bases, with 14 bases left in between. The CDR3 is CASSYQREGGTQYF. DNA of the CDR3: TGTGCCAGCAGTTACCAGCGGGAAGGGGGTACGCAGTATTTT.

This clonotype has only a few counts. This chain connects TRBV24-1 to TRBJ2-4; 7 nucleotides align to TRBD1. CDR1 is KGHDR, CDR2 SFDVKD, per germline. The CDR3 runs 15 residues. J gave up 8 bases and V 4 bases, and 10 bases lay outside the gene matches. CDR3 residues: CATSDSRDSRDIQYF. The DNA for the CDR3 is TGTGCCACCAGTGACTCTCGGGACAGTAGAGACATTCAGTACTTC.

The rearrangement joins TRBV18 to TRBJ1-1; a weak D match, TRBD1 (5 bases). This CDR3 has 13 amino acids. Germline V gives CDR1 KGHSH, CDR2 LQKENI. Deletions cut 3 bases from V and 7 bases from J, with 12 bases between. The CDR3 sequence is CASSPGTEIEAFF. In nucleotides, the CDR3 is TGTGCCAGCTCACCCGGGACGGAAATTGAAGCTTTCTTT.